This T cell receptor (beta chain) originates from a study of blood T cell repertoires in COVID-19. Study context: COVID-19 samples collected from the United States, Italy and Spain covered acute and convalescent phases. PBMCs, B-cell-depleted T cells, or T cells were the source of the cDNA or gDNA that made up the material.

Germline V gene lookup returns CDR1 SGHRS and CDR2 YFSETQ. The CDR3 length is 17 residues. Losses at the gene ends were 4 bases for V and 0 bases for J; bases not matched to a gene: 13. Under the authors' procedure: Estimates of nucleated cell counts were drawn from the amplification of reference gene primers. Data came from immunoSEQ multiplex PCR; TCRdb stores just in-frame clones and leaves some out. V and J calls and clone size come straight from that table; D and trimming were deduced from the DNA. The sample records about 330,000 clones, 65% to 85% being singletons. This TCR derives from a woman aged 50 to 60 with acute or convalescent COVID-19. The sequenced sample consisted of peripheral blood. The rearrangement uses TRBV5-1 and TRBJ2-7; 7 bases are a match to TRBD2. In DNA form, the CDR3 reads TGCGCCAGCAGCGAGCTGGGTAGCGGGCGAAGCTCCTACGAGCAGTACTTC. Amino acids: CASSELGSGRSSYEQYF. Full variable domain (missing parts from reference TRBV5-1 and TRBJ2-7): KAGVTQTPRYLIKTRGQQVTLSCSPISGHRSVSWYQQTPGQGLQFLFEYFSETQRNKGNFPGRFSGRQFSNSRSEMNVSTLELGDSALYLCASSELGSGRSSYEQYFGPGTRLTVT.